This TCR beta chain originates from a study of cytomegalovirus exposure and HLA in healthy donors. Study-level findings and limits: Fewer N-insertions than the roughly 670-donor mean were reportedly shown by an Asian-associated ancestry cluster in a later analysis. A later analysis, which compared TCR beta chains of equal frequency, found the HLA-associated ones more clonally expanded. Three chains tied to CMV proved CMV antigen-specific in vitro.

Primers for the PCR totalled 60 Vbeta and 13 Jbeta. The table came from immunoSEQ multiplex PCR; TCRdb's copy has only in-frame clones and leaves some out. The sample has some 120,000 clones; about 85% are singletons. With respect to this clone: Its antigen is as yet unknown.

CDR1 and CDR2 (germline): SGHAT, FQNNGV. Trimming left V 1 base short and J 4 bases short, with 11 bases between. CDR3 length: 15 amino acids. The sequenced sample consisted of PBMCs. The chain links TRBV11-2 to TRBJ2-1, with D perhaps TRBD2 (6 bases). The receptor was isolated from a man aged 50 to 60 in good health and CMV-seronegative. The CDR3 reads CASSLVGLTYNEQFF. CDR3 in DNA: TGTGCCAGCAGCTTAGTGGGACTTACGTACAATGAGCAGTTCTTC.